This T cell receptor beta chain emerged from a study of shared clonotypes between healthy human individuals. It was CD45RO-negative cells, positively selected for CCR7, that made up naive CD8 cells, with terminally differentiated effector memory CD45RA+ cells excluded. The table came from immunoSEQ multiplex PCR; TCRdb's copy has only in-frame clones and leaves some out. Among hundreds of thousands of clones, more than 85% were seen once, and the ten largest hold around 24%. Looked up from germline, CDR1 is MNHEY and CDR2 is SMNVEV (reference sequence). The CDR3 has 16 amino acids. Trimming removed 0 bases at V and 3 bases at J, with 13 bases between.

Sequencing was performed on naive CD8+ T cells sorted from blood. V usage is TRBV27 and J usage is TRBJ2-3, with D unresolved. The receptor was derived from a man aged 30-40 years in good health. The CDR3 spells CASSLSGMPQTDTQYF. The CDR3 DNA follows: TGTGCCAGCAGTTTATCGGGGATGCCCCAAACAGATACGCAGTATTTT.